This T cell receptor beta chain was captured in a study of breast tumors, draining lymph nodes, adjacent tissues. Findings of the study overall: Findings are consistent with lymph node origin and intratumoral expansion of most tumor T cells.

One entry per CDR3 protein results from TCRdb running MiXCR on the multiplex PCR reads. This sample carries over 200,000 distinct CDR3 sequences, around 32% of them seen once, and the ten largest clones take about 1.4%. Axillary draining lymph nodes of breast cancer patients supplied the node samples. The V end lost 3 bases, the J end lost 6 bases, and 14 bases lay between the germline ends. Germline V CDR1 and CDR2: SGHTA, FQGNSA. The CDR3 runs to 15 residues. This clonotype was detected ten times or more. Its cognate antigen is unknown. This TCR was sampled from a female donor with breast cancer. Some clones in this sample may be carry-over from other donors' samples. V is TRBV7-2 and J is TRBJ2-2; TRBD2 might be the D (7 bases). Input material: axillary lymph node tissue. CDR3: CASSFGGRKSGELFF. For the CDR3, the DNA is TGTGCCAGCAGCTTCGGGGGGCGCAAATCCGGGGAGCTGTTTTTT. Variable domain in full (rest from reference TRBV7-2 and TRBJ2-2): GAGVSQSPSNKVTEKGKDVELRCDPISGHTALYWYRQSLGQGLEFLIYFQGNSAPDKSGLPSDRFSAERTGGSVSTLTIQRTQQEDSAVYLCASSFGGRKSGELFFGEGSRLTVL.